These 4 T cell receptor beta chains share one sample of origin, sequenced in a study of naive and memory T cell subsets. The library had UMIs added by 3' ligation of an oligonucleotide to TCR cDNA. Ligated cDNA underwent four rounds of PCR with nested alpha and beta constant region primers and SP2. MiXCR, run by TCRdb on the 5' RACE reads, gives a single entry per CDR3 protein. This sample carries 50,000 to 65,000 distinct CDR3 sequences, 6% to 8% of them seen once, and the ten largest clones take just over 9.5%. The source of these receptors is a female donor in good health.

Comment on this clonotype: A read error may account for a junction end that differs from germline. For the CDR3, the DNA is TGTGCCAGCAGCACAACAGGGACTAGCTATAGCTACACCTTC. As protein: CASSTTGTSYSYTF. V usage is TRBV7-3 and J usage is TRBJ1-2, with a weak D call TRBD1 (6 bases). Germline CDR1 is SGHTA and CDR2 is FQGTGA. The CDR3 runs to 14 residues.

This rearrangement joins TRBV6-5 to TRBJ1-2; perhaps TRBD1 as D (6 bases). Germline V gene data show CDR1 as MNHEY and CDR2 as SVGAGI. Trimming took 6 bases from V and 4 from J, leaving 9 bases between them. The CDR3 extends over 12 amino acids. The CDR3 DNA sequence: TGTGCCAGCAGATGGGACACCTATGGCTACACCTTC. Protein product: CASRWDTYGYTF.

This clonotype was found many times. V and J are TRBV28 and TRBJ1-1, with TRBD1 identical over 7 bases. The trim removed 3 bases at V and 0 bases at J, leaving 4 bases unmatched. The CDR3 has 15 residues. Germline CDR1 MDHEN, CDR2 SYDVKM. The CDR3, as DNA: TGTGCCAGCAGTTTCGTGGACAGGTTGAACACTGAAGCTTTCTTT. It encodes CASSFVDRLNTEAFF.

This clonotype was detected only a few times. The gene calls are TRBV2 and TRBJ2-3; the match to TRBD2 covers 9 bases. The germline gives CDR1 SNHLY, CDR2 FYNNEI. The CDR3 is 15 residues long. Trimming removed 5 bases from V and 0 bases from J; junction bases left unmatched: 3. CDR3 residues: CASSLSGGSTDTQYF. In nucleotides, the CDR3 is TGTGCCAGCAGTCTCAGCGGGGGGAGCACAGATACGCAGTATTTT. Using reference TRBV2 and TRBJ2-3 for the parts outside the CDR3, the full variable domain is EPEVTQTPSHQVTQMGQEVILRCVPISNHLYFYWYRQILGQKVEFLVSFYNNEISEKSEIFDDQFSVERPDGSNFTLKIRSTKLEDSAMYFCASSLSGGSTDTQYFGPGTRLTVL.